Shown below are 9 T cell receptor beta chains from a single sample sequenced in a study of T cells in tuberculosis (dated by TCRdb to between 2017 and 2018). The library was obtained by the immunoSEQ multiplex PCR assay. Sourced from immuneACCESS, this table was stored by TCRdb with only in-frame sequences that have V and J called. A share of the clones is absent; for the studies checked, an unresolved V gene accounts for under half, and the remainder has no known explanation. This sample holds about 49,000 clones; around 96% were observed only once. The ten largest clones add up to about 1.3% of the sample. The time point label for this specimen denotes: new active TB diagnosis, blood taken before or within 7 days of starting treatment. The material sequenced was PBMCs, taken at tuberculosis diagnosis. These receptor sequences come from an adult with tuberculosis.

J is TRBJ2-7 and V is TRBV9, with TRBD2 as a possible D gene (6 bases). In germline, CDR1 is SGDLS, CDR2 YYNGEE. CDR3 size: 16 residues. V was shortened by 0 bases and J by 1 base, with 14 bases between the two germline ends. DNA of the CDR3: TGTGCCAGCAGCGTAGCCCCCGGGACTGGTTCCTACGAGCAGTACTTC. This codes for CASSVAPGTGSYEQYF.

The genes are TRBV5-5 and TRBJ2-3; tentative D call: TRBD2 (5 bases). V lost 3 bases to trimming and J lost 6 bases, with 20 bases between them. Per germline, CDR1 SGHKS and CDR2 YYEKEE (reference sequence). The CDR3 has 16 amino acids. In DNA form, the CDR3 reads TGTGCCAGCAGCTCCCTGTCGGGGAGCAGTTTCGATACGCAGTATTTT. This encodes CASSSLSGSSFDTQYF.

V usage is TRBV2 and J usage is TRBJ1-2, with a tentative D call TRBD1 (6 bases). This CDR3 comprises 15 residues. Trimming left V 4 bases short and J 4 bases short, with 16 bases between. Germline CDR1 and CDR2: SNHLY and FYNNEI. The CDR3 loop reads CASSADSRTFYGYTF. In nucleotides, the CDR3 is TGTGCCAGCAGTGCGGACAGCCGAACCTTCTATGGCTACACCTTC.

The V gene is TRBV9, the J gene TRBJ2-7, with 11 nucleotides matching TRBD2. V shed 0 bases, J shed 2 bases, and the junction held 7 bases outside the gene matches. Per germline, CDR1 SGDLS and CDR2 YYNGEE. The length of the CDR3 is 17 residues. CDR3 sequence reads: CASSVGDLAGGPYEQYF. The CDR3 DNA follows: TGTGCCAGCAGCGTAGGGGACCTAGCGGGAGGACCCTACGAGCAGTACTTC.

This chain joins TRBV27 and TRBJ2-1; D is perhaps TRBD2 (5 bases). The CDR3 contains 15 residues. Looked up from germline, CDR1 is MNHEY and CDR2 is SMNVEV (reference sequence). V lost 2 bases to trimming and J lost 9 bases, with 17 bases between them. Here the CDR3 DNA reads TGTGCCAGCAGTTTAAGGCGGTCCCCTAGCCGTGAGCAGTTCTTC. Protein product: CASSLRRSPSREQFF.

The V and J genes are TRBV30 and TRBJ2-7; no reliable D call. Germline CDR1 is GTSNPN and CDR2 is SVGIG (reference sequence). The CDR3 is 13 residues long. The germline V and J ends were trimmed by 1 base and 5 bases, with 12 bases remaining between them. The CDR3 sequence is CAWSAIVRDEQYF. The CDR3, as DNA: TGTGCCTGGAGTGCCATCGTCCGCGACGAGCAGTACTTC.

CDR3 DNA: TGTGCCTGGAGTACAGGGGGGACCGGGGAGCTGTTTTTT. Amino acid sequence: CAWSTGGTGELFF. V and J are TRBV30 and TRBJ2-2; 8 nucleotides align to TRBD1. The V segment lost 2 bases and the J segment 5 bases; nucleotides outside the gene matches: 1. The germline V gene has CDR1 GTSNPN and CDR2 SVGIG (reference sequence). The CDR3 covers 13 residues.

V and J are TRBV6-5 and TRBJ1-5; no clear D. Germline V gene data show CDR1 as MNHEY and CDR2 as SVGAGI. The CDR3 covers 15 residues. Trimming stripped 2 bases from V and 0 bases from J, with 8 bases between. The CDR3 bases are TGTGCCAGCAGTTACCGGGGAGATAGCAATCAGCCCCAGCATTTT. Translated, it gives CASSYRGDSNQPQHF.

The CDR3: CASSQVPGGPLHF. DNA for the CDR3: TGTGCCAGCAGCCAAGTTCCGGGTGGCCCCCTCCACTTT. The chain links TRBV14 to TRBJ1-6; D not resolved. Germline CDR1 reads SGHDN; CDR2 reads FVKESK. V was clipped by 1 base and J by 13 bases, with 11 bases between them. This CDR3 region has 13 residues.